One sample yielded the 9 T cell receptor beta chains listed below, sequenced in a study of blood T cell repertoires in COVID-19. The protocol was immunoSEQ multiplex PCR, while the TCRdb copy is restricted to in-frame clones and leaves out a portion. The table has fewer than 250,000 clones, roughly 85% seen once. Sequenced sample: peripheral blood. Receptors were obtained from a woman aged 40 to 50 with active or convalescent COVID-19.

V gene TRBV12-3 or TRBV12-4 combines with J gene TRBJ1-2, with D possibly TRBD1 on 5 matching bases. CDR3 size: 13 residues. Trimming shortened V by 6 bases and J by 4 bases, and 12 bases separated the two germline ends. For the CDR3, the DNA is TGTGCCAGCAGCCTGACAGAGATCTATGGCTACACCTTC. This sequence encodes CASSLTEIYGYTF.

Only one count was recorded for this clone. This chain links TRBV10-2 with TRBJ1-2; D ambiguous. The germline V gene has CDR1 WSHSY and CDR2 SAAADI. Trimming left V 7 bases short and J 1 base short, with 7 bases between. The CDR3 totals 12 residues. CDR3 amino acids: CASMEDNYGYTF. CDR3 bases: TGCGCCAGCATGGAGGATAACTATGGCTACACCTTC.

V and J are TRBV7-9 and TRBJ2-1; TRBD2 agrees at 11 bases. CDR3 size: 17 residues. V gave up 5 bases and J gave up 7 bases; unmatched junction bases: 13. Per germline, CDR1 SEHNR and CDR2 FQNEAQ (reference sequence). The CDR3 region has the DNA TGTGCCAGCAGCCTTAGGTCATGGACTAGCGGGTTAAATGAGCAGTTCTTC. Translating gives CASSLRSWTSGLNEQFF. The full variable domain, with the rest looked up from reference TRBV7-9 and TRBJ2-1, is DTGVSQNPRHKITKRGQNVTFRCDPISEHNRLYWYRQTLGQGPEFLTYFQNEAQLEKSRLLSDRFSAERPKGSFSTLEIQRTEQGDSAMYLCASSLRSWTSGLNEQFFGPGTRLTVL.

The chain recombines TRBV27 with TRBJ1-2, with D uncertain. The CDR3 covers 18 residues. Germline values: CDR1 MNHEY, CDR2 SMNVEV (reference sequence). V was trimmed by 6 bases and J by 0 bases, leaving 23 bases between them. The CDR3: CASSHNRRAGGANYGYTF. CDR3 bases: TGTGCCAGCAGCCATAACCGGCGGGCGGGTGGCGCTAACTATGGCTACACCTTC.

This clone was recorded only once. This chain uses TRBV7-8 with TRBJ2-7; 8 bases are shared with TRBD1. The CDR3 is made up of 16 amino acids. J lost 2 bases, V lost 5 bases, and 11 bases had no gene match. Germline V gene lookup returns CDR1 SGHVS and CDR2 FQNEAQ. The CDR3: CASSRIARGLTYEQYF. CDR3 sequence (DNA): TGTGCCAGCAGCCGGATCGCCAGGGGGCTAACCTACGAGCAGTACTTC.

This rearrangement joins TRBV5-4 to TRBJ2-3; D ambiguous. V was cut by 0 bases and J by 1 base, with 9 bases left in between. Looked up from germline, CDR1 is SGHNT and CDR2 is YYREEE (reference sequence). CDR3 length: 15 residues. This chain's CDR3 is CASSLAGAGTDTQYF. The CDR3, as DNA: TGTGCCAGCAGCTTGGCCGGCGCGGGCACAGATACGCAGTATTTT.

This chain uses TRBV5-1 with TRBJ1-5, with no clear D. CDR1 and CDR2 from the germline V gene are SGHRS and YFSETQ. Trimming left V 0 bases short and J 4 bases short, with 11 bases between. The CDR3 has 15 residues. The CDR3 nucleotides are TGCGCCAGCAGCTTGGATGGGGAGCATAATCAGCCCCAGCATTTT. Translating gives CASSLDGEHNQPQHF.

This clone was counted between two and nine times. The genes are TRBV7-2 and TRBJ1-3; possibly TRBD1 for D (6 bases). The CDR3 runs to 14 residues. Germline CDR1 reads SGHTA; CDR2 reads FQGNSA. The V gene lost 5 bases and the J gene lost 0 bases, with 8 bases spanning the gap. The CDR3 DNA reads TGTGCCAGCAGCCGGACAGACTCTGGAAACACCATATATTTT. Protein: CASSRTDSGNTIYF.

DNA for the CDR3: TGTGCCAGCAGTTACGGGGGGACCAATCAGCCCCAGCATTTT. Protein: CASSYGGTNQPQHF. V is TRBV6-5 and J is TRBJ1-5; possibly TRBD1 for D (5 bases). Per the germline V gene, CDR1 is MNHEY and CDR2 is SVGAGI. V shed 2 bases and J shed 3 bases, with 8 bases lying between them. The CDR3 has 14 residues.